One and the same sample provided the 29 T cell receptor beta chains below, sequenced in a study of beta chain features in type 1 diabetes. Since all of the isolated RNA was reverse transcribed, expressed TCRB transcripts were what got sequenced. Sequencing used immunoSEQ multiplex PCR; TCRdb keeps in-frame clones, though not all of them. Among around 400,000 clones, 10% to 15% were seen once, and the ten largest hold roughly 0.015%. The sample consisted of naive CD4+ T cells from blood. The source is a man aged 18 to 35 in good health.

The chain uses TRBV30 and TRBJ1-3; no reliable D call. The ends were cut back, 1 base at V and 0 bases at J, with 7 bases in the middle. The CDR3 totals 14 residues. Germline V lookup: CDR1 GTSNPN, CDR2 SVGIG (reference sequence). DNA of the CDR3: TGTGCCTGGAGTGGGAGTCCCTCTGGAAACACCATATATTTT. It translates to CAWSGSPSGNTIYF.

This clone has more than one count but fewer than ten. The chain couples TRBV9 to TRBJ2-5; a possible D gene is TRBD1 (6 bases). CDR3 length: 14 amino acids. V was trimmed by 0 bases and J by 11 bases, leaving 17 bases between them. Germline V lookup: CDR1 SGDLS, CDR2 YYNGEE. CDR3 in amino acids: CASSVDLGAREQYF. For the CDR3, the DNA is TGTGCCAGCAGCGTAGATCTGGGGGCGAGGGAGCAGTACTTC.

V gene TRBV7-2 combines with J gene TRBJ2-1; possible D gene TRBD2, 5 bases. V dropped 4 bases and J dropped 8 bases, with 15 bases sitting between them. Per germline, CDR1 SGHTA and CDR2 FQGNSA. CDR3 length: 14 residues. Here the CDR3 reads CASSWSGLLDEQFF. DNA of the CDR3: TGTGCCAGCAGCTGGAGCGGCCTCTTGGATGAGCAGTTCTTC.

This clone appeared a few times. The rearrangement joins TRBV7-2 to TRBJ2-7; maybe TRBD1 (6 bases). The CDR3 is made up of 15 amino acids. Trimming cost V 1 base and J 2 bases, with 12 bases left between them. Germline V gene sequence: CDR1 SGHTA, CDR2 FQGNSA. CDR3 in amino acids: CASSLGAGQPYEQYF. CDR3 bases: TGTGCCAGCAGCTTAGGTGCAGGACAGCCCTACGAGCAGTACTTC.

This CDR3 reads CASKDSLNYGYTF. The CDR3 region has the DNA TGTGCCAGCAAGGACAGCCTGAACTATGGCTACACCTTC. V is TRBV28 and J is TRBJ1-2; perhaps TRBD1 as D (6 bases). The V end was cut by 7 bases, the J end by 2 bases, with 11 bases between. The CDR3 runs 13 residues. Germline V lookup: CDR1 MDHEN, CDR2 SYDVKM.

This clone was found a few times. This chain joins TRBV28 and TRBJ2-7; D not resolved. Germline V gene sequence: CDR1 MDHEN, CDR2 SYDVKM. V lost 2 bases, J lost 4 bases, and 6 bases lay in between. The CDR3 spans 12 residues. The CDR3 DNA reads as TGTGCCAGCAGTTTACAGGAATACGAGCAGTACTTC. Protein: CASSLQEYEQYF.

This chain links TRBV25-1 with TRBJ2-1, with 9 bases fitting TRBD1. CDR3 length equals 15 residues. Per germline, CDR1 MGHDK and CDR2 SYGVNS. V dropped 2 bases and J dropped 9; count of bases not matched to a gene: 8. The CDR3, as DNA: TGTGCCAGCAGTGAACGATACAGGGGGCGCGGTGAGCAGTTCTTC. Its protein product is CASSERYRGRGEQFF.

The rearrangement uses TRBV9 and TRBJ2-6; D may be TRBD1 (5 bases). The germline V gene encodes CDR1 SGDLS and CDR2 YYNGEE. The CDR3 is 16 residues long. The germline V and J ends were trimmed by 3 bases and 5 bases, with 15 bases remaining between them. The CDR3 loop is CASSELQGGWANVLTF. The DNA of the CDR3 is TGTGCCAGCAGCGAACTCCAGGGTGGCTGGGCCAACGTCCTGACTTTC.

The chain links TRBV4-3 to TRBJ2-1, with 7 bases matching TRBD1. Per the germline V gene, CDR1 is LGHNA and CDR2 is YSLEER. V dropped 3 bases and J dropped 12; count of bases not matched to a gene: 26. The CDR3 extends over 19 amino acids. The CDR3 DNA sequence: TGCGCCAGCAGCCACCCCACGACAGGGAATTATGAGGGCATGAATAGGCAGTTCTTC. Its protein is CASSHPTTGNYEGMNRQFF.

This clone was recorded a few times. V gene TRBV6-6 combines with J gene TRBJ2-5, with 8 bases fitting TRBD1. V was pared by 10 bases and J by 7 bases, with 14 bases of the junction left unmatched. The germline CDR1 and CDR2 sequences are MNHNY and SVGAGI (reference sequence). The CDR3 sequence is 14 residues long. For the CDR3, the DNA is TGTGCCACCAAAGGGGACAGGCCGCAGGGGACCCAGTACTTC. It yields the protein CATKGDRPQGTQYF.

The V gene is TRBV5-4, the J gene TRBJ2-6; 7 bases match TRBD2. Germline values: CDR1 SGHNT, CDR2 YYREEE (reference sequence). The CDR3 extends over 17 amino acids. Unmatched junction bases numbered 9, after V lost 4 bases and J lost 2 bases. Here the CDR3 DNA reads TGTGCCAGCAGCCCAAGTGGGGGGGATCCTGGGGCCAACGTCCTGACTTTC. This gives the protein CASSPSGGDPGANVLTF.

The CDR3 coding sequence is TGTGCCTGGAGTACAGGGGGCGCGGAGACCCAGTACTTC. Its translation is CAWSTGGAETQYF. This chain links TRBV30 with TRBJ2-5; 9 positions match TRBD1. Germline V gene lookup returns CDR1 GTSNPN and CDR2 SVGIG (reference sequence). J was trimmed by 5 bases and V by 2 bases; bases with no gene match: 3. The CDR3 contains 13 residues.

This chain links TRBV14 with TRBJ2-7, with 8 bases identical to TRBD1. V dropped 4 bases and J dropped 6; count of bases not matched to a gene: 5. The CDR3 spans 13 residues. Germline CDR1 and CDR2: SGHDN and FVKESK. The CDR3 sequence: CASSLGQGGEQYF. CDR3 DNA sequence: TGTGCCAGCAGCCTAGGACAGGGAGGCGAGCAGTACTTC.

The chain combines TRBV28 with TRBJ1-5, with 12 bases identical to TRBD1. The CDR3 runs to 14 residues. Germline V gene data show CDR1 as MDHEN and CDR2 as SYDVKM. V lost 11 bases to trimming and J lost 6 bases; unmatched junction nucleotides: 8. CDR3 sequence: CAAKGQGAGQPQHF. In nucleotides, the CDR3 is TGTGCCGCCAAGGGACAGGGGGCGGGTCAGCCCCAGCATTTT.

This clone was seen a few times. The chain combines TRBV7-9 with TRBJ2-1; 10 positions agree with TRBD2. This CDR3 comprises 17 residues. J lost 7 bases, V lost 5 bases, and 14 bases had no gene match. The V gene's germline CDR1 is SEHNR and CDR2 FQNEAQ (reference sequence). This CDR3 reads CASSTKFQSGRGNEQFF. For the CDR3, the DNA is TGTGCCAGCAGCACCAAGTTTCAAAGCGGGAGGGGTAATGAGCAGTTCTTC.

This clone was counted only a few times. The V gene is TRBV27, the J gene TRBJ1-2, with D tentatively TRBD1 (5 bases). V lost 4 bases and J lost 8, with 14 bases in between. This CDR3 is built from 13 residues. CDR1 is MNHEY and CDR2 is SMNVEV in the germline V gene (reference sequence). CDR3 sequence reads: CASSSLQAPGYTF. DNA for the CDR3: TGTGCCAGCAGTTCCTTACAGGCACCGGGCTACACCTTC.

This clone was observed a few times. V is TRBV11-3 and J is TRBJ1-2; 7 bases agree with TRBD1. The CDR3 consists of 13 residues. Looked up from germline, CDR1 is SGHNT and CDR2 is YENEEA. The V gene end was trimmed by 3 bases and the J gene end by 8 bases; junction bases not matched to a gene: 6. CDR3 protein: CASSFRQGQGYTF. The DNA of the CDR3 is TGTGCCAGCAGCTTCCGACAGGGCCAGGGCTACACCTTC. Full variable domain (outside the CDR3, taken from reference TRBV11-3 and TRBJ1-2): EAGVVQSPRYKIIEKKQPVAFWCNPISGHNTLYWYLQNLGQGPELLIRYENEEAVDDSQLPKDRFSAERLKGVDSTLKIQPAELGDSAVYLCASSFRQGQGYTFGSGTRLTVV.

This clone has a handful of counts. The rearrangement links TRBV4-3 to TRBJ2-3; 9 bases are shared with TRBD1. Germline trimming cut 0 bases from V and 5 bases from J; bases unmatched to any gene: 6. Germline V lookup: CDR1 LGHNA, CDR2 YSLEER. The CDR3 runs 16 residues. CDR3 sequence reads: CASSQDRTGALDTQYF. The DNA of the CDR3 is TGCGCCAGCAGCCAAGATAGGACAGGGGCACTAGATACGCAGTATTTT.

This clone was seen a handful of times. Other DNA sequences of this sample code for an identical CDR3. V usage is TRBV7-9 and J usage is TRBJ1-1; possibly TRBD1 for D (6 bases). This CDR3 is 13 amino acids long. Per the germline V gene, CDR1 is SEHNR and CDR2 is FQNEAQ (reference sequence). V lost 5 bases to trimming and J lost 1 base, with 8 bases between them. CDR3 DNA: TGTGCCAGCAGCCCCAGGGGGAACACTGAAGCTTTCTTT. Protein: CASSPRGNTEAFF.

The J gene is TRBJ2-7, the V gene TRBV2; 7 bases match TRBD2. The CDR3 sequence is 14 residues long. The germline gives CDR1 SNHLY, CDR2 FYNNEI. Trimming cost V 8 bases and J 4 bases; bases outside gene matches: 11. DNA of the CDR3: TGTGCCAGCGGTTCGGGAGGACTTACTTACGAGCAGTACTTC. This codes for CASGSGGLTYEQYF.

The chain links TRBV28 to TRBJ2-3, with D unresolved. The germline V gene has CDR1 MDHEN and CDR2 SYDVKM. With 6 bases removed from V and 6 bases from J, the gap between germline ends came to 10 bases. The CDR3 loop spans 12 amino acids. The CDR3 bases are TGTGCCAGCAGACCCCCGGGTGATACGCAGTATTTT. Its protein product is CASRPPGDTQYF.

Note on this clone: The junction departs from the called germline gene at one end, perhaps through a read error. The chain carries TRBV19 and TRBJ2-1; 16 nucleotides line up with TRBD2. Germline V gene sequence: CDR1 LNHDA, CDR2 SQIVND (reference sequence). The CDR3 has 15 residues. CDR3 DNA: TGTGCCAGTAGTATGGGACTAGCGGGGGGGAACGGTATGGTCTTC. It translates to CASSMGLAGGNGMVF.

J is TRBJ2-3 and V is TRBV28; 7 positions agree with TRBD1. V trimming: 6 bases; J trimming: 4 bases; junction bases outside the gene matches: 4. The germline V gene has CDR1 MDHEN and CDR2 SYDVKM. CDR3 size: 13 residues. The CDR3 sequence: CASRLTGADTQYF. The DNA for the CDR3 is TGTGCCAGCAGACTTACAGGGGCAGATACGCAGTATTTT.

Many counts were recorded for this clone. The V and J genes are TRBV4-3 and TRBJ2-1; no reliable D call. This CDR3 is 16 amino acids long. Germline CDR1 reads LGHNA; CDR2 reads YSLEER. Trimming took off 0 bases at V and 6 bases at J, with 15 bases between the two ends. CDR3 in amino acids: CASSQEPLSRGNEQFF. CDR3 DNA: TGCGCCAGCAGCCAAGAACCACTATCCCGTGGCAATGAGCAGTTCTTC.

CDR3 loop: CASSTHSGGALNEQFF. CDR3 sequence (DNA): TGTGCCAGTAGTACCCATAGCGGGGGGGCTCTCAATGAGCAGTTCTTC. V gene TRBV19 combines with J gene TRBJ2-1, with 11 bases that match TRBD2. This CDR3 spans 16 amino acids. The junction had 8 bases not matched to a gene; V was cut back by 4 bases and J by 6 bases. Germline CDR1 LNHDA, CDR2 SQIVND (reference sequence).

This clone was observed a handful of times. This chain's CDR3 is CASSGTVPGELFF. CDR3 nucleotides: TGTGCCAGCAGCGGGACAGTGCCCGGGGAGCTGTTTTTT. The rearrangement joins TRBV2 to TRBJ2-2; 7 bases match TRBD1. Losses at the gene ends were 6 bases for V and 6 bases for J; bases not matched to a gene: 4. The CDR3 runs to 13 residues. Germline assignment: CDR1 SNHLY and CDR2 FYNNEI.

DNA for the CDR3: TGTGCCAGCAGATATATCTCAGATACGCAGTATTTT. Translated: CASRYISDTQYF. The chain carries TRBV7-2 and TRBJ2-3; D is unresolved. The CDR3 covers 12 residues. CDR1 is SGHTA, CDR2 FQGNSA, per germline. The germline V and J ends were trimmed by 6 bases and 4 bases, with 8 bases remaining between them.

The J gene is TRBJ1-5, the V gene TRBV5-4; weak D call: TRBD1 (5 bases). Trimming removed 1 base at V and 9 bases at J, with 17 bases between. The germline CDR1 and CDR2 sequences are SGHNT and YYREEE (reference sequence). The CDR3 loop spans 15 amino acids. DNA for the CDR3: TGTGCCAGCAGCTTGCAGGGAAACAATGCAGGGCCCCAGCATTTT. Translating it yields CASSLQGNNAGPQHF.

The CDR3 bases are TGTGCCAGCAGTGCTCAACCGGGACTAGCGGGATACTACGAGCAGTACTTC. It translates to CASSAQPGLAGYYEQYF. The V call is TRBV28, the J call TRBJ2-7; 13 nucleotides align to TRBD2. The ends lost 5 bases at V and 3 bases at J; junction bases unmatched: 10. The CDR3 loop spans 17 amino acids. Germline loops: CDR1 MDHEN, CDR2 SYDVKM.